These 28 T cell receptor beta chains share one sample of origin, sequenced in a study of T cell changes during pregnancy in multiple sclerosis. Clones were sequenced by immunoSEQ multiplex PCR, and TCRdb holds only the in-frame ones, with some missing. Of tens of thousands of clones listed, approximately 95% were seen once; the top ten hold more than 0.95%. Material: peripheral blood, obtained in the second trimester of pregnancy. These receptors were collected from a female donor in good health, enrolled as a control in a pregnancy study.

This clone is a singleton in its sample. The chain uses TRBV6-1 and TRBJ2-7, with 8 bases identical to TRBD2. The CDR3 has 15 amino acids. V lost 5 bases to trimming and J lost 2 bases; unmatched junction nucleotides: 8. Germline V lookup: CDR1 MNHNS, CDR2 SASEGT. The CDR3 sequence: CASSPRNSGTYEQYF. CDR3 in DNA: TGTGCCAGCAGTCCACGTAATAGCGGGACCTACGAGCAGTACTTC.

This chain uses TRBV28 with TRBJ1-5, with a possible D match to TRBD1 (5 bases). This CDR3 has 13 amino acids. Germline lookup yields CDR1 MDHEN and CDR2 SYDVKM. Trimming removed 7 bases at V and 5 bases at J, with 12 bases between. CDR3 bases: TGTGCCAGCACCTGGGGGGGGGATCAGCCCCAGCATTTT. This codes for CASTWGGDQPQHF.

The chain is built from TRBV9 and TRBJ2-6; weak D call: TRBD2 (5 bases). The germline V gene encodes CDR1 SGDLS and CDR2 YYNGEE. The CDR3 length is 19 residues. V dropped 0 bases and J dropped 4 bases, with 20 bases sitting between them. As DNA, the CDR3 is TGTGCCAGCAGCGTAGCTACCGGGCGGGCTGCTCTGGGGGCCAACGTCCTGACTTTC. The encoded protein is CASSVATGRAALGANVLTF.

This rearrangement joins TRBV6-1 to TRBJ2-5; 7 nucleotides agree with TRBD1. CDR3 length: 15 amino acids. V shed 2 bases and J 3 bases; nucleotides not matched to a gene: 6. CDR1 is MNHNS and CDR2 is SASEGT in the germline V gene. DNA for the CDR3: TGTGCCAGCAGTGAAATTTGGACAGGAAAAGAGACCCAGTACTTC. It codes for CASSEIWTGKETQYF.

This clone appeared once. In DNA form, the CDR3 reads TGTGCCAGTAGTTCCGAGTCTGGAAACACCATATATTTT. Its translation: CASSSESGNTIYF. The chain recombines TRBV19 with TRBJ1-3; D remains unclear. Germline assignment: CDR1 LNHDA and CDR2 SQIVND (reference sequence). This CDR3 is 13 amino acids long. V was trimmed by 5 bases and J by 1 base, leaving 6 bases between them.

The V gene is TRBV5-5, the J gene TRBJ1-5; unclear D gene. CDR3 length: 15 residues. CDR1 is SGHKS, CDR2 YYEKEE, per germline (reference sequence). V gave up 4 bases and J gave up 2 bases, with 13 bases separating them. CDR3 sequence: CASSRDISGNQPQHF. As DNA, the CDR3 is TGTGCCAGCAGCCGAGACATCTCGGGCAATCAGCCCCAGCATTTT. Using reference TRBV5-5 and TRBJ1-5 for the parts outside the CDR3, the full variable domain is DAGVTQSPTHLIKTRGQQVTLRCSPISGHKSVSWYQQVLGQGPQFIFQYYEKEERGRGNFPDRFSARQFPNYSSELNVNALLLGDSALYLCASSRDISGNQPQHFGDGTRLSIL.

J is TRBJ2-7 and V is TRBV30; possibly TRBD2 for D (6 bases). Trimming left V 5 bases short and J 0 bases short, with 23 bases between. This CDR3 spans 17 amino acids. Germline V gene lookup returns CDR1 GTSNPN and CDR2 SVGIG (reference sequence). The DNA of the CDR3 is TGTGCCTGGCCGGACCGAGATAGGGCGGGAAACTCCTACGAGCAGTACTTC. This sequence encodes CAWPDRDRAGNSYEQYF.

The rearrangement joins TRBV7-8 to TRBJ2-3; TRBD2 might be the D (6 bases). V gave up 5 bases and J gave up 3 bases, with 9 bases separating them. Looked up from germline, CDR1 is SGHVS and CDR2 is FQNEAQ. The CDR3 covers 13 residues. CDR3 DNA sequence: TGTGCCAGCAGCCCTGGAGGGACAGATACGCAGTATTTT. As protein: CASSPGGTDTQYF.

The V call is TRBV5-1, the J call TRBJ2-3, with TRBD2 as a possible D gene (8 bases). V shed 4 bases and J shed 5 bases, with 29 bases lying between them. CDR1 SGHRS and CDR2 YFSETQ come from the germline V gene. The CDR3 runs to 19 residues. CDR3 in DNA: TGCGCCAGCAGCCACGGGACAGCCGCTAGTCGGGAGGGCATAGATACGCAGTATTTT. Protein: CASSHGTAASREGIDTQYF.

The CDR3 nucleotides read TGTGCCAGCAGCTTGGGACTAGGAGACACCGGGGAGCTGTTTTTT. Its protein is CASSLGLGDTGELFF. The chain joins TRBV7-2 to TRBJ2-2; 8 bases agree with TRBD2. Germline V gene data show CDR1 as SGHTA and CDR2 as FQGNSA. CDR3 size: 15 residues. Trimming removed 3 bases from V and 3 bases from J; junction bases left unmatched: 3.

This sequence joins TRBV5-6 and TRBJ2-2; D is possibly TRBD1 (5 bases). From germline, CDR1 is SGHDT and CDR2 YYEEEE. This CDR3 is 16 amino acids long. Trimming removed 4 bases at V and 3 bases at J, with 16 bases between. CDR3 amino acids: CASSPLIGVYTGELFF. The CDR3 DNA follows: TGTGCCAGCAGCCCCCTCATAGGGGTTTACACCGGGGAGCTGTTTTTT.

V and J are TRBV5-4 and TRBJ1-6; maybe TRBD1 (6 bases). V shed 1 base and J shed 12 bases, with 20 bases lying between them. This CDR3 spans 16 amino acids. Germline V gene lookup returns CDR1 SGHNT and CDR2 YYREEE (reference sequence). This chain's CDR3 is CASSLQSEGGVRPLHF. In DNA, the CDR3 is TGTGCCAGCAGCTTGCAGTCGGAGGGGGGGGTCCGACCCCTCCACTTT. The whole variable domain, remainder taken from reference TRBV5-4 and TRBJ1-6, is ETGVTQSPTHLIKTRGQQVTLRCSSQSGHNTVSWYQQALGQGPQFIFQYYREEENGRGNFPPRFSGLQFPNYSSELNVNALELDDSALYLCASSLQSEGGVRPLHFGNGTRLTVT.

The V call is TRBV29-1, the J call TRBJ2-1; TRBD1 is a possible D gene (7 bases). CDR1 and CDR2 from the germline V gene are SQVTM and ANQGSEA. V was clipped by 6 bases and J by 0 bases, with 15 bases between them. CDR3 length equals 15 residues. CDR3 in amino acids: CSVGGQRSSYNEQFF. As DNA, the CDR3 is TGCAGCGTCGGGGGACAGAGAAGCTCCTACAATGAGCAGTTCTTC.

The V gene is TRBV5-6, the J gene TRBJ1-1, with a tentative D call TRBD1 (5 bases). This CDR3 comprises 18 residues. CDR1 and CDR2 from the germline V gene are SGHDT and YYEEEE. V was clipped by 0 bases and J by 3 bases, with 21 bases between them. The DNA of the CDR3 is TGTGCCAGCAGCTTGGTATGGGGCAGGCCGCCCCGGGACACTGAAGCTTTCTTT. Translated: CASSLVWGRPPRDTEAFF.

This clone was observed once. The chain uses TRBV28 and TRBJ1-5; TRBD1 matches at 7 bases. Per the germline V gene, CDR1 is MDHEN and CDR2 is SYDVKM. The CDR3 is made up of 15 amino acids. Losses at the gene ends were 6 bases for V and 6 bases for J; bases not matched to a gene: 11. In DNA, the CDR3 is TGTGCCAGCAGCTCCGGACAGGTGGGCGGTCAGCCCCAGCATTTT. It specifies CASSSGQVGGQPQHF. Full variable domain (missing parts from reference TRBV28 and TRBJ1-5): DVKVTQSSRYLVKRTGEKVFLECVQDMDHENMFWYRQDPGLGLRLIYFSYDVKMKEKGDIPEGYSVSREKKERFSLILESASTNQTSMYLCASSSGQVGGQPQHFGDGTRLSIL.

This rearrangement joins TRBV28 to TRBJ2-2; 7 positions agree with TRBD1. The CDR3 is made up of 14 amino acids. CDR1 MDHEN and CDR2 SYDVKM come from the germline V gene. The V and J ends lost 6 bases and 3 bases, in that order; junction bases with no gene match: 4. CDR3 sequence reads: CASRKTGYTGELFF. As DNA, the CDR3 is TGTGCCAGCAGGAAGACAGGGTACACCGGGGAGCTGTTTTTT.

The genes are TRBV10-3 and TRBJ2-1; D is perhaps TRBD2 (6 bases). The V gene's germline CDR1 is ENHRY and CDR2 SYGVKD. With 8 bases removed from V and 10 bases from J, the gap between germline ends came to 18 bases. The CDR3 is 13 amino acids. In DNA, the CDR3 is TGTGCCATCCGCGGTACGGGGGAGGCCGAGCAGTTCTTC. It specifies CAIRGTGEAEQFF.

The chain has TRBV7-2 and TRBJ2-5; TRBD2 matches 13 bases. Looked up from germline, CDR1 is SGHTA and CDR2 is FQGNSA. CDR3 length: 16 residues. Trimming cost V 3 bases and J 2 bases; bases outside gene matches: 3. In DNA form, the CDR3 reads TGTGCCAGCAGCTTCCCGGGACTAGCGGGACAAGAGACCCAGTACTTC. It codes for CASSFPGLAGQETQYF.

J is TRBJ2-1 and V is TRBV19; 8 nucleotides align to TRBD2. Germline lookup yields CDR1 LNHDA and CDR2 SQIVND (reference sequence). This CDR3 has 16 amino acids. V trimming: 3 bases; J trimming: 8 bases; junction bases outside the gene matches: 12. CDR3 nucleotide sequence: TGTGCCAGTAGTATCCAACTAGCGGAACTGGCAGATGAGCAGTTCTTC. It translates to CASSIQLAELADEQFF. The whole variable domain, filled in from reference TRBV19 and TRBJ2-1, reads DGGITQSPKYLFRKEGQNVTLSCEQNLNHDAMYWYRQDPGQGLRLIYYSQIVNDFQKGDIAEGYSVSREKKESFPLTVTSAQKNPTAFYLCASSIQLAELADEQFFGPGTRLTVL.

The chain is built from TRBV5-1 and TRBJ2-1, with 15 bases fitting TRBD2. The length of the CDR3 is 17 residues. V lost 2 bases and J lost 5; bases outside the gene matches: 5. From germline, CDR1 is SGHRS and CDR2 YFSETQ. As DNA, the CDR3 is TGCGCCAGCAGCTTTGGACTAGCGGGAGGGCCCAACAATGAGCAGTTCTTC. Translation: CASSFGLAGGPNNEQFF.

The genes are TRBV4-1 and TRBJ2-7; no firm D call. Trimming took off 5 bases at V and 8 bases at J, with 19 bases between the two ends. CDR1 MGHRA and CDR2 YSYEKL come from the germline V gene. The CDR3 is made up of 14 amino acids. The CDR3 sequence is CASSDSLLQSQQYF. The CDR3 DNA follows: TGCGCCAGCAGCGATTCCCTTCTACAGTCCCAGCAGTACTTC.

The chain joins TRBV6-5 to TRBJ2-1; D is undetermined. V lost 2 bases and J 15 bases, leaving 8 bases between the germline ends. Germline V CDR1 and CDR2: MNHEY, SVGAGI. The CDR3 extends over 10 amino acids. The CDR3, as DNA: TGTGCCAGCAGTTACGAGCAACGGTTCTTC. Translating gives CASSYEQRFF.

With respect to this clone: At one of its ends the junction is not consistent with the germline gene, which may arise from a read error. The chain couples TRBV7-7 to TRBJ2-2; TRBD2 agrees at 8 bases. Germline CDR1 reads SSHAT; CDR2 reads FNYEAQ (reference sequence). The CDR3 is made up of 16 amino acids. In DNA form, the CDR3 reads TGTGCTAGCAGCCAGCGGGCGGGAGGAATCACCGGGGAGCTGTTTTTT. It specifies CASSQRAGGITGELFF.

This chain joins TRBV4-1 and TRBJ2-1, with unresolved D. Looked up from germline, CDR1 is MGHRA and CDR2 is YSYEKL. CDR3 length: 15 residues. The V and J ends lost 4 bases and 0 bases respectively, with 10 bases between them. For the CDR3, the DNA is TGCGCCAGCAGCCCCGGAGCGAGCTCCTACAATGAGCAGTTCTTC. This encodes CASSPGASSYNEQFF.

This chain's CDR3 is CASSHLIRTSLGLGEQFF. The CDR3 bases are TGTGCCAGCAGCCACTTGATCAGGACTAGTCTAGGACTTGGTGAGCAGTTCTTC. V is TRBV14 and J is TRBJ2-1; the match to TRBD2 covers 7 bases. Looked up from germline, CDR1 is SGHDN and CDR2 is FVKESK. The CDR3 contains 18 residues. V gave up 3 bases and J gave up 9 bases; unmatched junction bases: 20.

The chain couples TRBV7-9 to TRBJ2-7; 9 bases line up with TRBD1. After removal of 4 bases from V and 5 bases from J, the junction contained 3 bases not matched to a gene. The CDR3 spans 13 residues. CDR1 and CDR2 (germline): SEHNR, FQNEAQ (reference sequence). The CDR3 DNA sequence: TGTGCCAGCAGCTGGACAGGGGACGACGAGCAGTACTTC. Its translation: CASSWTGDDEQYF.

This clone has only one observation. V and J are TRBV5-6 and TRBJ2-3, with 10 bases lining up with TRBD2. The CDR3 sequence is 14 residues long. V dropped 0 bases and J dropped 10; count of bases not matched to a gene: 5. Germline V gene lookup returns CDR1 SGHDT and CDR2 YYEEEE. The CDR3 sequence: CASSLEASGSPQYF. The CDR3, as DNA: TGTGCCAGCAGCTTGGAGGCTAGCGGGAGTCCGCAGTATTTT.

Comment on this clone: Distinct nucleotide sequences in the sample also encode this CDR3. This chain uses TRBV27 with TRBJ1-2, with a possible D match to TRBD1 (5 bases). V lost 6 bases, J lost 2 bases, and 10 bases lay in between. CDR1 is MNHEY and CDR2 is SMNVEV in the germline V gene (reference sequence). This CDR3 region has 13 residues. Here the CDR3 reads CASSPDRNYGYTF. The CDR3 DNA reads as TGTGCCAGCAGCCCTGACAGAAACTATGGCTACACCTTC.